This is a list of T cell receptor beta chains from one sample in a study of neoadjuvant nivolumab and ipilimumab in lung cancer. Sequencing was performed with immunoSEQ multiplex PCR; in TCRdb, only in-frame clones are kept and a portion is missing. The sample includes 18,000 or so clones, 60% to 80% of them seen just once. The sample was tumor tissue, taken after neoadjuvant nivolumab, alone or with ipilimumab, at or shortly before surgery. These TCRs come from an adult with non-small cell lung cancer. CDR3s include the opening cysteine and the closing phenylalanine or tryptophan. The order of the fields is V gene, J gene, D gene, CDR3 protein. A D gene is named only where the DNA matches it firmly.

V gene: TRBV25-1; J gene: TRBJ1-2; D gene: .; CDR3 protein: CASSGGNYGYTF
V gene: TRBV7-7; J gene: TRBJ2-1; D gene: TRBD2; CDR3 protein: CASSRVAGSSYNEQFF
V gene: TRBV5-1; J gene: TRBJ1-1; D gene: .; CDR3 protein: CASRAANTEAFF
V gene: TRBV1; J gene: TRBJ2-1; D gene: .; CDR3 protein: CTSGRRGDNEQFF
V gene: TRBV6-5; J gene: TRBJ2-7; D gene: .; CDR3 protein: CASSYMVVGGYEQYF
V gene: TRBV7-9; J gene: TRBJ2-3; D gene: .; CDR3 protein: CASSLGPDTQYF
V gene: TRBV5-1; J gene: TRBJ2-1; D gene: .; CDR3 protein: CASSFGGPGANEQFF
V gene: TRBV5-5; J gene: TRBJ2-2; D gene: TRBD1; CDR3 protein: CASSLWGQGNTGELFF
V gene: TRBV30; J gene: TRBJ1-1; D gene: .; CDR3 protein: CAWRETQAAFF
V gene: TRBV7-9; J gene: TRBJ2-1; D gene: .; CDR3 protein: CASSPSQIDEQFF
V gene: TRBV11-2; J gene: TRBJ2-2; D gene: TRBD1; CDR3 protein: CASSVDRGLIGELFF
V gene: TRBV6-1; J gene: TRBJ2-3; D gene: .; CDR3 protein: CAAMGSTDTQYF
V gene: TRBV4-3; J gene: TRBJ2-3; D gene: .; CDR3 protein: CASSQGRLGTDTQYF
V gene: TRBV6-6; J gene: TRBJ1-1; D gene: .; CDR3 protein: CASIGVRGATEAFF
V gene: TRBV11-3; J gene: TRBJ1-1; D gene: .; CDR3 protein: CASSPGRMNTEAFF
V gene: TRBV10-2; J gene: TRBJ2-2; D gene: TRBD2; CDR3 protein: CASSEWGGANTGELFF
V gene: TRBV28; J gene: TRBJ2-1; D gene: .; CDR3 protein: CASGTYNEQFF
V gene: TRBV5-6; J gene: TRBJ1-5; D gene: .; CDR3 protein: CASSLFDTRQPQHF
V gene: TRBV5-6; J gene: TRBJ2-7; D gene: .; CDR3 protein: CASSLVFGSGEQYF
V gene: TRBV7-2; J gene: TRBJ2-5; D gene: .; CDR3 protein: CASSPRGVRRQETQYF
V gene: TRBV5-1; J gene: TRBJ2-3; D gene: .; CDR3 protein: CASNRGGREFGTDTQYF
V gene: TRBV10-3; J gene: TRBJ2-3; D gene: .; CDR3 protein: CAISDEGRTDTQYF
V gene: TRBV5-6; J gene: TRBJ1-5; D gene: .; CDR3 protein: CASSPSRNQPQHF
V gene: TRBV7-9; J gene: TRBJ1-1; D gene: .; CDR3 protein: CASSLIFPEAFF
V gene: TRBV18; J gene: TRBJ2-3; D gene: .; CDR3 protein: CGSRLLASSTDTQYF
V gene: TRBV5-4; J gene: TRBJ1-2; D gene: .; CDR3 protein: CASSIGAQGSKGYTF
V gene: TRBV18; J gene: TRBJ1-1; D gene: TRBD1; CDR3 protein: CASSPRGPQNTEAFF
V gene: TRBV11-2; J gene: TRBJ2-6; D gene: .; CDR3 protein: CASSLAFSGANVLTF
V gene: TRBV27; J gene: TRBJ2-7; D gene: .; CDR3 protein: CASRQPGRIYYEQYF
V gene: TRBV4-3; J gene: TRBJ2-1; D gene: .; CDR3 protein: CASSPYGGYDEQFF
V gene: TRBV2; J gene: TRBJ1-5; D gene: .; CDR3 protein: CASSEQGGPQHF